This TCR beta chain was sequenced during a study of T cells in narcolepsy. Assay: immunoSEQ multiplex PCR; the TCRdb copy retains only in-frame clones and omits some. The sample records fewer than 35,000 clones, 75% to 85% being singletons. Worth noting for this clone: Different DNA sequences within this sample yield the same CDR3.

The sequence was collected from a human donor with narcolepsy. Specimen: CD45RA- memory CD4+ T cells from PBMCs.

The CDR3 sequence: CASSLEGFGYTF. Written as DNA, the CDR3 is TGTGCCAGCAGCTTAGAAGGGTTTGGCTACACCTTC. The V gene is TRBV7-3, the J gene TRBJ1-2; no clear D. The CDR3 runs 12 residues. V lost 2 bases, J lost 7 bases, and 8 bases lay in between. Germline V gene data show CDR1 as SGHTA and CDR2 as FQGTGA.